Listed below are T cell receptor beta chains from one sample, sequenced in a study of cytomegalovirus exposure and HLA in healthy donors. Only in-frame clones appear in the TCRdb table, and some are missing; sequencing was by immunoSEQ multiplex PCR. The data contain about 120,000 clones, about 91% of them singletons. Sequences were obtained from PBMCs. These receptors came from a woman aged 18-30 years in good health and CMV-seronegative. The CDR3 runs from the conserved cysteine through the conserved F or W. D genes are given only for firm matches. Expanded clones get a size class; other rows say once, few or many, or leave the size out.

d_call: -
v_call: TRBV4-3
clone_size: -
j_call: TRBJ1-2
cdr3_nt: TGCGCCAGCAGCCAAGATTCCCCCTTCTATGGCTACACCTTC
cdr3_aa: CASSQDSPFYGYTF

d_call: TRBD1
v_call: TRBV5-1
clone_size: -
j_call: TRBJ2-7
cdr3_nt: TGCGCCAGCAGCTTGGATGGACAGGGGGCCTACGAGCAGTACTTC
cdr3_aa: CASSLDGQGAYEQYF

d_call: -
v_call: TRBV9
clone_size: -
j_call: TRBJ1-1
cdr3_nt: TGTGCCAGCAGCCGAACCAGCGCCACTGAAGCTTTCTTT
cdr3_aa: CASSRTSATEAFF

d_call: TRBD1
v_call: TRBV5-1
clone_size: -
j_call: TRBJ1-1
cdr3_nt: TGCGCCAGCAGCGTATCGACAGGGCCCACTGAAGCTTTCTTT
cdr3_aa: CASSVSTGPTEAFF

d_call: -
v_call: TRBV6-1
clone_size: -
j_call: TRBJ2-3
cdr3_nt: TGTGCCAGCAGCAGTAGCGGACTCACAGATACGCAGTATTTT
cdr3_aa: CASSSSGLTDTQYF

d_call: TRBD1
v_call: TRBV7-8
clone_size: -
j_call: TRBJ2-2
cdr3_nt: TGTGCCAGCAGCCCATCCCGGGACAGGGGGACCGGGGAGCTGTTTTTT
cdr3_aa: CASSPSRDRGTGELFF

d_call: -
v_call: TRBV30
clone_size: -
j_call: TRBJ2-5
cdr3_nt: TGTGCCTGGAGTGCCCGGGGGAAAGAGGAGACCCAGTACTTC
cdr3_aa: CAWSARGKEETQYF

d_call: TRBD2
v_call: TRBV30
clone_size: -
j_call: TRBJ2-1
cdr3_nt: TGTGCCTGGAGTCGGGGGCTAGCGGGATTCTTC
cdr3_aa: CAWSRGLAGFF

d_call: -
v_call: TRBV5-5
clone_size: -
j_call: TRBJ1-6
cdr3_nt: TGTGCCAGCAGCCTACTAGCAGGGAGTGATTCACCCCTCCACTTT
cdr3_aa: CASSLLAGSDSPLHF

d_call: TRBD1
v_call: TRBV6-5
clone_size: -
j_call: TRBJ1-2
cdr3_nt: TGTGCCAGCAGTTACTCCGGGACAGGGGGTTCCTATGGCTACACCTTC
cdr3_aa: CASSYSGTGGSYGYTF

d_call: TRBD1
v_call: TRBV19
clone_size: -
j_call: TRBJ2-6
cdr3_nt: TGTGCCAGTAGTAGAGGACAGGATGGCTCTGGGGCCAACGTCCTGACTTTC
cdr3_aa: CASSRGQDGSGANVLTF

d_call: TRBD1
v_call: TRBV18
clone_size: once
j_call: TRBJ1-5
cdr3_nt: TGTGCCAGCTCAACAGGGGGCCAGCCCCAGCATTTT
cdr3_aa: CASSTGGQPQHF

d_call: TRBD1
v_call: TRBV19
clone_size: once
j_call: TRBJ1-4
cdr3_nt: TGTGCCAGTAACCGGGACAGGGGTGCAACTAATGAAAAACTGTTTTTT
cdr3_aa: CASNRDRGATNEKLFF

d_call: TRBD1
v_call: TRBV7-2
clone_size: -
j_call: TRBJ1-2
cdr3_nt: TGTGCCAGCGGATCCTGGTGGGGACAGAACTATGGCTACACCTTC
cdr3_aa: CASGSWWGQNYGYTF

d_call: -
v_call: TRBV4-1
clone_size: -
j_call: TRBJ2-5
cdr3_nt: TGCGCCAGCAGCCAAGAAGTCCCGGGAGATTACCAAGAGACCCAGTACTTC
cdr3_aa: CASSQEVPGDYQETQYF

d_call: TRBD1
v_call: TRBV5-4
clone_size: -
j_call: TRBJ1-2
cdr3_nt: TGTGCCAGCAGCCTAGACAGGGATGGCTACACCTTC
cdr3_aa: CASSLDRDGYTF

d_call: TRBD1
v_call: TRBV5-1
clone_size: -
j_call: TRBJ2-3
cdr3_nt: TGCGCCAGCAGCTTGGTCGGGACAGGTGGGACAGATACGCAGTATTTT
cdr3_aa: CASSLVGTGGTDTQYF

d_call: -
v_call: TRBV6-5
clone_size: -
j_call: TRBJ2-7
cdr3_nt: TGTGCCAGCAGCTCCGGAACAGGGTATGAGCAGTACTTC
cdr3_aa: CASSSGTGYEQYF

d_call: -
v_call: TRBV7-2
clone_size: -
j_call: TRBJ2-2
cdr3_nt: TGTGCCAGCAGCCGAACCAGGGACACCACCGGGGAGCTGTTTTTT
cdr3_aa: CASSRTRDTTGELFF

d_call: TRBD2
v_call: TRBV5-1
clone_size: -
j_call: TRBJ2-5
cdr3_nt: TGCGCCAGCAGAAGGGAGGGGGAGACCCAGTACTTC
cdr3_aa: CASRREGETQYF

d_call: TRBD2
v_call: TRBV7-2
clone_size: -
j_call: TRBJ2-7
cdr3_nt: TGTGCCAGCAGCCGACTAGCGGGGAACTACGAGCAGTACTTC
cdr3_aa: CASSRLAGNYEQYF

d_call: TRBD2
v_call: TRBV5-3
clone_size: -
j_call: TRBJ2-5
cdr3_nt: TGTGCCAGAAGCACTCCGGGACTAGCGGGCCGCGGCCCCACGGAGACCCAGTACTTC
cdr3_aa: CARSTPGLAGRGPTETQYF

d_call: TRBD2
v_call: TRBV4-2
clone_size: -
j_call: TRBJ2-5
cdr3_nt: TGTGCCAGCAGCCAAGATCGGGGAGCGGGGGCCAAAGAGACCCAGTACTTC
cdr3_aa: CASSQDRGAGAKETQYF

d_call: -
v_call: TRBV20-1
clone_size: -
j_call: TRBJ2-5
cdr3_nt: TGCAGTGCTCCGGGATGGGAGACCCAGTACTTC
cdr3_aa: CSAPGWETQYF

d_call: -
v_call: TRBV5-6
clone_size: -
j_call: TRBJ2-1
cdr3_nt: TGTGCCAGCAGCTTACGAGGGGGGGCCTCGGGTTACAATGAGCAGTTCTTC
cdr3_aa: CASSLRGGASGYNEQFF

d_call: -
v_call: TRBV5-6
clone_size: -
j_call: TRBJ2-7
cdr3_nt: TGTGCCAGCCTCGGGACTGGGGGACCTAGCCGACTAAGCTCCTACGAGCAGTACTTC
cdr3_aa: CASLGTGGPSRLSSYEQYF

d_call: TRBD1
v_call: TRBV5-8
clone_size: once
j_call: TRBJ1-5
cdr3_nt: TGTGCCAGCAGCTCCGGACAGGGTTGGAATCTAGATCAGCCCCAGCATTTT
cdr3_aa: CASSSGQGWNLDQPQHF

d_call: TRBD1
v_call: TRBV10-3
clone_size: once
j_call: TRBJ1-1
cdr3_nt: TGTGCCATCAGTGAGGGGACAGGGCTGAACACTGAAGCTTTCTTT
cdr3_aa: CAISEGTGLNTEAFF

d_call: -
v_call: TRBV28
clone_size: -
j_call: TRBJ2-3
cdr3_nt: TGTGCCAGCAGTTTATTCGTCAGGGATACGCAGTATTTT
cdr3_aa: CASSLFVRDTQYF

d_call: TRBD1
v_call: TRBV25-1
clone_size: -
j_call: TRBJ2-2
cdr3_nt: TGTGCCAGCAGTCCACATACGGCGTACAGGGGGCAAACCGGGGAGCTGTTTTTT
cdr3_aa: CASSPHTAYRGQTGELFF

d_call: -
v_call: TRBV7-7
clone_size: -
j_call: TRBJ2-2
cdr3_nt: TGTGCCAGCAGCCTTGCGGCCGCCCCCGGTACCGGGGAGCTGTTTTTT
cdr3_aa: CASSLAAAPGTGELFF

d_call: TRBD1
v_call: TRBV7-6
clone_size: -
j_call: TRBJ1-4
cdr3_nt: TGTGCCAGCAGCACGGGACAGGTAGGTCCGGAAAAACTGTTTTTT
cdr3_aa: CASSTGQVGPEKLFF

d_call: -
v_call: TRBV30
clone_size: -
j_call: TRBJ2-5
cdr3_nt: TGTGCCTGGGGACAGACAAAAGAGACCCAGTACTTC
cdr3_aa: CAWGQTKETQYF

d_call: -
v_call: TRBV10-1
clone_size: -
j_call: TRBJ1-2
cdr3_nt: TGCGCCAGCATCAGTTGGCTCGGACACCGGGGCTACACCTTC
cdr3_aa: CASISWLGHRGYTF

d_call: TRBD2
v_call: TRBV5-1
clone_size: once
j_call: TRBJ2-7
cdr3_nt: TGCGCCAGCAGCTTGGAGGGGACTAGCGGCTACGAGCAGTACTTC
cdr3_aa: CASSLEGTSGYEQYF

d_call: -
v_call: TRBV7-6
clone_size: -
j_call: TRBJ2-2
cdr3_nt: TGTGCCAGCAGCCCCCAATCCGGGGAGCTGTTTTTT
cdr3_aa: CASSPQSGELFF

d_call: -
v_call: TRBV10-1
clone_size: few
j_call: TRBJ2-1
cdr3_nt: TGCGCCAGCAGTGAGTCCCCCCGTGGCAGGGGTGCTGAGCAGTTCTTC
cdr3_aa: CASSESPRGRGAEQFF

d_call: TRBD1
v_call: TRBV2
clone_size: -
j_call: TRBJ2-7
cdr3_nt: TGTGCCAGCAGTCCCCTCGACAGGGAAAAGGGGTACGAGCAGTACTTC
cdr3_aa: CASSPLDREKGYEQYF